This T cell receptor (beta chain) was sequenced during a study of technical replicates of blood from a handful of donors. Germline CDR1 SNHLY, CDR2 FYNNEI. This CDR3 region has 14 residues. V lost 2 bases and J lost 2, with 10 bases in between. Some clones are missing from TCRdb's copy, which holds only in-frame ones; the method was immunoSEQ multiplex PCR. Among fewer than 85,000 clones, 90% were seen once, and the ten largest hold approximately 4.4%. The sequenced material came from PBMCs. The origin of this receptor is a human donor in good health. Some clones in this sample may be carry-over from other donors' samples. The chain couples TRBV2 to TRBJ2-7; possible D gene TRBD1, 6 bases. In DNA form, the CDR3 reads TGTGCCAGCAGTGAACAGGGGCCTCCCTACGAGCAGTACTTC. Its protein is CASSEQGPPYEQYF. The whole variable domain, remainder taken from reference TRBV2 and TRBJ2-7, is EPEVTQTPSHQVTQMGQEVILRCVPISNHLYFYWYRQILGQKVEFLVSFYNNEISEKSEIFDDQFSVERPDGSNFTLKIRSTKLEDSAMYFCASSEQGPPYEQYFGPGTRLTVT.